This T cell receptor beta chain was documented in a study of early stage breast cancer tumors. Notes on the study in general: Compared with adjacent normal breast, tumors showed 2.5 to 3-fold denser, more clonal T cells.

Worth noting for this clone: Its antigen remains unidentified.

Germline CDR1 is MNHNS and CDR2 is SASEGT. This CDR3 spans 15 amino acids. V dropped 7 bases and J dropped 4; count of bases not matched to a gene: 11. The data were produced by immunoSEQ multiplex PCR, yet TCRdb's version contains in-frame clones alone and is incomplete. The profile shows about 30,000 clones, 72% of them singletons. The sequenced material came from blood. This receptor was taken from a person between 50 and 60 years old with breast cancer. V and J are TRBV6-1 and TRBJ2-3; 7 bases agree with TRBD2. CDR3 protein: CASTPGLVGSDTQYF. The CDR3 DNA reads as TGTGCCAGCACCCCAGGACTAGTGGGATCAGATACGCAGTATTTT.